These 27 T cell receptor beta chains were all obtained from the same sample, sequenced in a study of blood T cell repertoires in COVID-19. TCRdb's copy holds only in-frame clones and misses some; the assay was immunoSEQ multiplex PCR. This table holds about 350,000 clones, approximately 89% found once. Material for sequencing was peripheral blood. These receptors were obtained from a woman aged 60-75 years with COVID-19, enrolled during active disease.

In DNA form, the CDR3 reads TGTGCCAGCAGTGAAGCGGGGGCAGCCATCGCTTTCTTT. Its protein product is CASSEAGAAIAFF. The chain uses TRBV6-1 and TRBJ1-1; tentative D call: TRBD1 (6 bases). The CDR3 has 13 residues. The V gene lost 0 bases and the J gene lost 11 bases, with 13 bases spanning the gap. From germline, CDR1 is MNHNS and CDR2 SASEGT.

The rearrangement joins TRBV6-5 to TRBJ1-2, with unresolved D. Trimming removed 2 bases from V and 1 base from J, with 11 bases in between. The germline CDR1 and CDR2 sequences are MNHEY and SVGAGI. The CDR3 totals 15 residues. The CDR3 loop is CASSYVTGVNYGYTF. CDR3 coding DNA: TGTGCCAGCAGTTACGTGACGGGAGTTAACTATGGCTACACCTTC.

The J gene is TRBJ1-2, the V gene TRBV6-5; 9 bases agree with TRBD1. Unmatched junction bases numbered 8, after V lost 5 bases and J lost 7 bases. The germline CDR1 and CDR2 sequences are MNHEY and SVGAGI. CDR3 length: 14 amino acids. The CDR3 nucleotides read TGTGCCAGCAGTCGACAGGGGGGGGATGGTGGCTACACCTTC. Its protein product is CASSRQGGDGGYTF.

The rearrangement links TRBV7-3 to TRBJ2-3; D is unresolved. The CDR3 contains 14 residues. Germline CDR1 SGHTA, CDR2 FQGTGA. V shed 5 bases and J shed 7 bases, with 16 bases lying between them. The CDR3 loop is CASSTSRYANTQYF. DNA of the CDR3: TGTGCCAGCAGCACCTCGCGGTACGCAAATACGCAGTATTTT.

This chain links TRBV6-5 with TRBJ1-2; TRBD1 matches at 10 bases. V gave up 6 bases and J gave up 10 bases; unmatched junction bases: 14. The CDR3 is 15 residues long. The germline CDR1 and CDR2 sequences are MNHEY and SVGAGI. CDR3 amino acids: CASRQATRDRGIYTF. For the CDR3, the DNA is TGTGCCAGCAGACAAGCGACGAGGGACAGGGGTATCTACACCTTC.

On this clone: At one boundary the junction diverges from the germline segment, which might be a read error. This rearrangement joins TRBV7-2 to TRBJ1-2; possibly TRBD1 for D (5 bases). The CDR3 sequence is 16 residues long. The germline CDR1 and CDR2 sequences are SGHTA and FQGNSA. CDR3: CATSLYAGPINYGYTF. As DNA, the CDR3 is TGTGCCACCAGCTTATATGCAGGGCCGATTAACTATGGCTACACCTTC.

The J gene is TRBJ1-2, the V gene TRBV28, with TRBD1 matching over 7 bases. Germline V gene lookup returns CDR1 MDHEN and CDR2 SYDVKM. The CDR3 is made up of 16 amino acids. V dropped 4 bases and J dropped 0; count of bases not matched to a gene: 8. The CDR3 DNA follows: TGTGCCAGCAGTTCCGGGACAGCCGCCACTAACTATGGCTACACCTTC. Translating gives CASSSGTAATNYGYTF.

CDR3 sequence reads: CASSLDFISGGPYNEQFF. The CDR3, as DNA: TGTGCCAGCAGCTTAGATTTCATTAGCGGGGGCCCATACAATGAGCAGTTCTTC. The V call is TRBV11-2, the J call TRBJ2-1, with 9 positions matching TRBD2. V shed 0 bases and J 4 bases; nucleotides not matched to a gene: 10. The germline V gene encodes CDR1 SGHAT and CDR2 FQNNGV. The CDR3 loop spans 18 amino acids.

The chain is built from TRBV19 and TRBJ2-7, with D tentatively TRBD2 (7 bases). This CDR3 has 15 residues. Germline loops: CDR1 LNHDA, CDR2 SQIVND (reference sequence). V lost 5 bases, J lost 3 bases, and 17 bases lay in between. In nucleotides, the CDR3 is TGTGCCAGTAGTCCAAACCAGCGGGGACACTACGAGCAGTACTTC. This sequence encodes CASSPNQRGHYEQYF.

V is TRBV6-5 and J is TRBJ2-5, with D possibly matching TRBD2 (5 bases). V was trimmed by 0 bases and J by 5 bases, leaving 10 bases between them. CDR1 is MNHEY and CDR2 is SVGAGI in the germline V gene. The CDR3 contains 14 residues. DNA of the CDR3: TGTGCCAGCAGTTACTCCTCGGGAAAGGAGACCCAGTACTTC. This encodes CASSYSSGKETQYF.

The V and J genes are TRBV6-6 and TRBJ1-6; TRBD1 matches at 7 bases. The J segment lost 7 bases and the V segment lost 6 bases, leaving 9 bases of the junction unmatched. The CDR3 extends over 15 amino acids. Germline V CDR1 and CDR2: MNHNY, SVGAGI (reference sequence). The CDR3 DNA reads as TGTGCCAGCAGCCCCTACAGGGGCGGCAATTCACCCCTCCACTTT. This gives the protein CASSPYRGGNSPLHF.

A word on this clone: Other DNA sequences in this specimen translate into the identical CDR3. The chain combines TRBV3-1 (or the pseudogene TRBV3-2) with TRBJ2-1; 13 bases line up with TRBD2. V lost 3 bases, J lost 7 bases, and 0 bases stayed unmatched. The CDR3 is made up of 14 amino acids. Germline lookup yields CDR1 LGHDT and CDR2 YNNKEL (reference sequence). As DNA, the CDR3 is TGTGCCAGCAGCCAGGGACTAGCGGGGAATGAGCAGTTCTTC. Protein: CASSQGLAGNEQFF.

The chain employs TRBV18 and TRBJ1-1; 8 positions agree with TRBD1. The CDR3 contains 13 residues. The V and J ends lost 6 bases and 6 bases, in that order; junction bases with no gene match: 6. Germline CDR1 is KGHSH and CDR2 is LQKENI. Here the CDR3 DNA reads TGTGCCAGCTCTAGGACAGGGACGGCTGAAGCTTTCTTT. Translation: CASSRTGTAEAFF.

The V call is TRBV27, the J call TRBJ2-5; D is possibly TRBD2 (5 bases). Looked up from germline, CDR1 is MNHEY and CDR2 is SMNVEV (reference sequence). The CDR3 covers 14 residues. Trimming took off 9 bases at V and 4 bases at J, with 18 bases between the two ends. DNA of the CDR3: TGTGCCAGGACCGGGGAATCGATCCTAGAGACCCAGTACTTC. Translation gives CARTGESILETQYF.

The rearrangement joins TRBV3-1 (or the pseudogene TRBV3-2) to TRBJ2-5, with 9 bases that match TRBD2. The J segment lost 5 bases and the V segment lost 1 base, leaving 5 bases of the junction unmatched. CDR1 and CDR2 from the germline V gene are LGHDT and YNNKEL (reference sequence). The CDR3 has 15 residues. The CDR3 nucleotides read TGTGCCAGCAGCCAAGCCGGACTAGCGAGCGAGACCCAGTACTTC. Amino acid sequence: CASSQAGLASETQYF.

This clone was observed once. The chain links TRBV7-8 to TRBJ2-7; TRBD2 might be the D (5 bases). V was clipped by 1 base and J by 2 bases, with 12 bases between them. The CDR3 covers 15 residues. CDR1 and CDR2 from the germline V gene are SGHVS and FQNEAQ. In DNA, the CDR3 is TGTGCCAGCAGCTTAGTAACGGTCGGGGCCTACGAGCAGTACTTC. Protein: CASSLVTVGAYEQYF.

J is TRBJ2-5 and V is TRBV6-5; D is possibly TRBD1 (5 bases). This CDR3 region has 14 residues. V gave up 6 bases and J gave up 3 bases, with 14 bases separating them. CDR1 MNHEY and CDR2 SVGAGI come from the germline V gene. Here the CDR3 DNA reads TGTGCCAGCAGCTTCGGCCAGGGTGAAGAGACCCAGTACTTC. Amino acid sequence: CASSFGQGEETQYF.

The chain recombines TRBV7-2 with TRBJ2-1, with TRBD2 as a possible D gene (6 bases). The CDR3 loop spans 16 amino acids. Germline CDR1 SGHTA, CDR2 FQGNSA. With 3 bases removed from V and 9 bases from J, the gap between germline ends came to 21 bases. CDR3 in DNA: TGTGCCAGCAGCTTTAGTCCAGCGGGCCGAATAGGTGAGCAGTTCTTC. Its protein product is CASSFSPAGRIGEQFF.

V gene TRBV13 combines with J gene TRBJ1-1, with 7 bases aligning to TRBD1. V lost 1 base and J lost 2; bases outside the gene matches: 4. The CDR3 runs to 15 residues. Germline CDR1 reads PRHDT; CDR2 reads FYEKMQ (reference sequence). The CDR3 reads CASSLATGDNTEAFF. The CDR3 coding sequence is TGTGCCAGCAGCTTAGCTACAGGGGACAACACTGAAGCTTTCTTT.

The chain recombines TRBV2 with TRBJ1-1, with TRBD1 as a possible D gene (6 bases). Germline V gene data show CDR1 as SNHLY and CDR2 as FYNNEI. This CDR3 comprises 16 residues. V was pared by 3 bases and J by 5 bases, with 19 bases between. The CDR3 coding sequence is TGTGCCAGCAGTGACTATCGGGACACCCTTATTACTGAAGCTTTCTTT. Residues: CASSDYRDTLITEAFF.

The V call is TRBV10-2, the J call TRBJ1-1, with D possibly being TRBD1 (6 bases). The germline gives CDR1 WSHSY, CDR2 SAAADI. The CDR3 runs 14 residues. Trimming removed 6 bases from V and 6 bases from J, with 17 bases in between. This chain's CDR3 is CASRQGGSIPEAFF. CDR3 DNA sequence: TGCGCCAGCAGACAGGGAGGGTCTATCCCTGAAGCTTTCTTT.

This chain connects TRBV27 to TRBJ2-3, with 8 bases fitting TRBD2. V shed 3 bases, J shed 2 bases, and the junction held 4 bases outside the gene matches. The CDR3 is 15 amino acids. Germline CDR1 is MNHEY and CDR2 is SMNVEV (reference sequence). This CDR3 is CASSFRRGDTDTQYF. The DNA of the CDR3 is TGTGCCAGCAGTTTCCGGCGGGGGGACACAGATACGCAGTATTTT.

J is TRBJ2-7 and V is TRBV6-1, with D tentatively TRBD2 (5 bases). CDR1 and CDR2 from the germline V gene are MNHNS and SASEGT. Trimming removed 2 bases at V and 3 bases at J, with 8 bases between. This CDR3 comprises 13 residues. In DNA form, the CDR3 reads TGTGCCAGCAGTGAAACTAGGGACTACGAGCAGTACTTC. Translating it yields CASSETRDYEQYF.

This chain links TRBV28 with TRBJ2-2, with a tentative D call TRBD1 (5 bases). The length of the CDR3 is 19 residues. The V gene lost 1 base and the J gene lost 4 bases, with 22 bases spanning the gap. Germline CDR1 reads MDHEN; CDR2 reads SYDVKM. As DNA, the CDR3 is TGTGCCAGCAGTTTATATTCTGGGCAGGGTGGTGTCAGCACCGGGGAGCTGTTTTTT. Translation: CASSLYSGQGGVSTGELFF.

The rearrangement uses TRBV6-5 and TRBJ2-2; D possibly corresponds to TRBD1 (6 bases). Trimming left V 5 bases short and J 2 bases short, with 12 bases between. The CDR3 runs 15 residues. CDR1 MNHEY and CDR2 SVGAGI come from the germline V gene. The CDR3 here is CASSPPTGNTGELFF. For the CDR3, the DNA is TGTGCCAGCAGTCCACCGACAGGAAACACCGGGGAGCTGTTTTTT.

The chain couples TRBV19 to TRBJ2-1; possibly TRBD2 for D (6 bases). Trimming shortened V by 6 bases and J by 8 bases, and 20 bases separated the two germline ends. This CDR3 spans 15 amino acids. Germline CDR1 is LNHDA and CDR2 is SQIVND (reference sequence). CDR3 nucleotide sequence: TGTGCCAGTAGCAAGTCGGGGCGGGGCGGCGATGAGCAGTTCTTC. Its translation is CASSKSGRGGDEQFF. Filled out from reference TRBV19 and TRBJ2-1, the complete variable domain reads DGGITQSPKYLFRKEGQNVTLSCEQNLNHDAMYWYRQDPGQGLRLIYYSQIVNDFQKGDIAEGYSVSREKKESFPLTVTSAQKNPTAFYLCASSKSGRGGDEQFFGPGTRLTVL.

This CDR3 reads CASSENLAGQREKLFF. CDR3 DNA: TGTGCCAGCAGTGAAAATCTCGCAGGGCAGAGGGAAAAACTGTTTTTT. The V call is TRBV2, the J call TRBJ1-4; weak D call: TRBD1 (5 bases). Germline lookup yields CDR1 SNHLY and CDR2 FYNNEI. The V end lost 2 bases, the J end lost 8 bases, and 18 bases lay between the germline ends. This CDR3 has 16 amino acids.